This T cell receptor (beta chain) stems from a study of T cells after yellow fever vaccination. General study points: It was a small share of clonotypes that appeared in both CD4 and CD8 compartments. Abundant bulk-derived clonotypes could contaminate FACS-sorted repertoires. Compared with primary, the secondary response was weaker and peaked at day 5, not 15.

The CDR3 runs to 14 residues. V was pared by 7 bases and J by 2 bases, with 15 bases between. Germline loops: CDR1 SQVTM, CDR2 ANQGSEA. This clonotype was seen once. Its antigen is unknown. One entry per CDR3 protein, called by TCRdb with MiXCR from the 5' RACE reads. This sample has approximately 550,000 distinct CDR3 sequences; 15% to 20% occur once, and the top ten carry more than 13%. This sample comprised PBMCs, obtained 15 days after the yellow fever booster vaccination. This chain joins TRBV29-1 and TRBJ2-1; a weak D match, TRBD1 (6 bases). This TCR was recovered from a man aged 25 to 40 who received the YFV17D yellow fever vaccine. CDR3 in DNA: TGCAGCGCCAAGACAGGCCTCACCTACAATGAGCAGTTCTTC. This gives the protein CSAKTGLTYNEQFF.